The T cell receptor beta chain described here comes from a study of Graves' ophthalmopathy and Graves' hyperthyroidism. V lost 1 base, J lost 4 bases, and 8 bases stayed unmatched. The CDR3 consists of 16 residues. Germline lookup yields CDR1 DFQATT and CDR2 SNEGSKA (reference sequence). Amplifying from RNA transcripts, the study obtained TCR beta CDR3 regions. HTBI-primed first-round RT-PCR preceded second-round multiplex PCR. TCRdb re-called the multiplex PCR reads through MiXCR, storing one row per CDR3 protein. This sample has under 400,000 distinct CDR3 sequences, with under 20% found just once. Study-level points and caveats: The model's prediction of ophthalmopathy progression had 65% to 71% sensitivity and roughly 72% specificity.

This clonotype was found many times. Antigen specificity is unknown. This sequence joins TRBV20-1 and TRBJ2-7; 12 nucleotides line up with TRBD2. The specimen was peripheral blood. The TCR comes from an adult man with Graves' ophthalmopathy. The CDR3 loop reads CSARALSSGREYEQYF. CDR3 nucleotides: TGCAGTGCTAGAGCCCTGTCTAGCGGGAGGGAATACGAGCAGTACTTC.